The 22 T cell receptor beta chains presented below share a single source sample, sequenced in a study of cytomegalovirus exposure and HLA in healthy donors. PCR amplification relied on 60 Vbeta primers (plus 13 Jbeta primers). This table comes from immunoSEQ multiplex PCR, and its TCRdb copy is limited to in-frame clones, with some not included. The repertoire holds 60,000 to 75,000 clones, approximately 80% seen once, with about 8% in the top ten. The sequenced material came from PBMCs. These receptors were collected from a man aged 18 to 30 in good health and CMV-seropositive.

The CDR3 loop reads CSVGGTVLAYEQYF. DNA of the CDR3: TGCAGCGTCGGAGGGACAGTATTAGCCTACGAGCAGTACTTC. The rearrangement joins TRBV29-1 to TRBJ2-7, with D maybe TRBD1 (7 bases). Deletions cut 6 bases from V and 2 bases from J, with 17 bases between. This CDR3 is 14 amino acids long. CDR1 is SQVTM, CDR2 ANQGSEA, per germline.

The J gene is TRBJ2-3, the V gene TRBV18; weak D call: TRBD2 (6 bases). The CDR3 extends over 14 amino acids. Looked up from germline, CDR1 is KGHSH and CDR2 is LQKENI. V was trimmed by 6 bases and J by 4 bases, leaving 14 bases between them. The CDR3 bases are TGTGCCAGCTCCCAGGGATGGGAGGCAGATACGCAGTATTTT. Protein: CASSQGWEADTQYF.

The chain combines TRBV4-1 with TRBJ1-2; the match to TRBD1 covers 8 bases. CDR1 and CDR2 from the germline V gene are MGHRA and YSYEKL. V was pared by 6 bases and J by 8 bases, with 11 bases of the junction left unmatched. This CDR3 has 14 residues. The DNA for the CDR3 is TGCGCCAGCAGTCACACGGGGGACAGGAGAGGCTACACCTTC. Translation gives CASSHTGDRRGYTF.

V is TRBV30 and J is TRBJ2-2; D unresolved. Trimming removed 5 bases from V and 6 bases from J, with 13 bases in between. This CDR3 has 13 amino acids. Germline values: CDR1 GTSNPN, CDR2 SVGIG (reference sequence). The CDR3 spells CAWPGSIPGELFF. CDR3 sequence (DNA): TGTGCCTGGCCCGGGTCTATCCCCGGGGAGCTGTTTTTT. Based on the CDR3 plus reference TRBV30 and TRBJ2-2, the full variable domain is SQTIHQWPATLVQPVGSPLSLECTVEGTSNPNLYWYRQAAGRGLQLLFYSVGIGQISSEVPQNLSASRPQDRQFILSSKKLLLSDSGFYLCAWPGSIPGELFFGEGSRLTVL.

The CDR3 DNA reads as TGTGCCAGCAGCCCCGGGCGGGGGGGCGGTCCTAGCACAGATACGCAGTATTTT. Its protein is CASSPGRGGGPSTDTQYF. V gene TRBV6-4 combines with J gene TRBJ2-3; 9 nucleotides align to TRBD2. The germline V gene has CDR1 MRHNA and CDR2 SNTAGT. J gave up 0 bases and V 6 bases, and 13 bases lay outside the gene matches. This CDR3 is 18 amino acids long.

The sample holds a few counts of this clone. V is TRBV10-3 and J is TRBJ2-5, with D perhaps TRBD2 (6 bases). CDR1 ENHRY and CDR2 SYGVKD come from the germline V gene. The CDR3 spans 13 residues. V was clipped by 6 bases and J by 5 bases, with 13 bases between them. For the CDR3, the DNA is TGTGCCATCAGGGACTACCCGGGGGAGACCCAGTACTTC. This sequence encodes CAIRDYPGETQYF.

The chain employs TRBV6-1 and TRBJ1-4; D is perhaps TRBD1 (6 bases). Trimming removed 6 bases at V and 0 bases at J, with 11 bases between. The CDR3 sequence is 15 residues long. Germline CDR1 is MNHNS and CDR2 is SASEGT. DNA for the CDR3: TGTGCCAGCAGCGGACAGCTAACAACTAATGAAAAACTGTTTTTT. Encoded protein: CASSGQLTTNEKLFF.

The chain combines TRBV6-5 with TRBJ2-1; D is uncertain. Trimming pared 4 bases from V and 0 bases from J, leaving 10 bases between. Per germline, CDR1 MNHEY and CDR2 SVGAGI. The CDR3 has 15 amino acids. The CDR3 nucleotides are TGTGCCAGCAGTTCAGGCTCAAGCTCCTACAATGAGCAGTTCTTC. This encodes CASSSGSSSYNEQFF.

This rearrangement joins TRBV11-1 to TRBJ2-7, with a weak D call TRBD1 (5 bases). This CDR3 contains 14 residues. V was pared by 7 bases and J by 1 base, with 14 bases between. Germline CDR1 is SGHAT and CDR2 is FQDESV (reference sequence). CDR3 sequence: CASTTVDSSYEQYF. The CDR3 DNA is TGTGCCAGCACCACAGTAGACAGTTCCTACGAGCAGTACTTC.

The sample holds a few counts of this clone. This sequence joins TRBV30 and TRBJ1-1; no reliable D call. Germline V CDR1 and CDR2: GTSNPN, SVGIG (reference sequence). The CDR3 length is 11 residues. Trimming pared 2 bases from V and 6 bases from J, leaving 7 bases between. The CDR3 spells CAWSRRAEAFF. Here the CDR3 DNA reads TGTGCCTGGAGTAGGAGGGCTGAAGCTTTCTTT.

The rearrangement uses TRBV30 and TRBJ1-1, with a tentative D call TRBD1 (5 bases). Germline V lookup: CDR1 GTSNPN, CDR2 SVGIG (reference sequence). Trimming removed 3 bases from V and 6 bases from J, with 17 bases in between. The CDR3 extends over 14 amino acids. CDR3 bases: TGTGCCTGGAGCGCAAGTAGGGGTAGGGCTGAAGCTTTCTTT. Translating it yields CAWSASRGRAEAFF.

The chain couples TRBV5-4 to TRBJ2-7; D possibly corresponds to TRBD2 (5 bases). Trimming stripped 0 bases from V and 1 base from J, with 11 bases between. In germline, CDR1 is SGHNT, CDR2 YYREEE (reference sequence). The CDR3 covers 15 residues. CDR3: CASSLAGGLSYEQYF. The CDR3 bases are TGTGCCAGCAGCTTGGCCGGTGGACTGTCCTACGAGCAGTACTTC.

The J gene is TRBJ2-3, the V gene TRBV7-6; D is possibly TRBD1 (5 bases). The germline V gene encodes CDR1 SGHVS and CDR2 FNYEAQ. Trimming pared 2 bases from V and 2 bases from J, leaving 8 bases between. The CDR3 spans 14 residues. The chain's CDR3 is CASSLQGLTDTQYF. For the CDR3, the DNA is TGTGCCAGCAGCTTACAGGGCCTCACAGATACGCAGTATTTT.

The rearrangement joins TRBV30 to TRBJ1-1, with no clear D. Germline CDR1 GTSNPN, CDR2 SVGIG (reference sequence). This CDR3 is 14 amino acids long. The V end was cut by 2 bases, the J end by 1 base, with 11 bases between. The CDR3 loop reads CAWSIRGSNTEAFF. CDR3 sequence (DNA): TGTGCCTGGAGTATCCGGGGTTCGAACACTGAAGCTTTCTTT.

CDR3 amino acids: CAWDLGGGQYF. DNA of the CDR3: TGTGCCTGGGACTTGGGGGGGGGCCAGTACTTC. The V and J genes are TRBV30 and TRBJ2-5, with 7 positions matching TRBD2. V trimming: 5 bases; J trimming: 10 bases; junction bases outside the gene matches: 7. The CDR3 runs 11 residues. Germline CDR1 GTSNPN, CDR2 SVGIG (reference sequence).

V and J are TRBV19 and TRBJ2-2; D unresolved. V lost 11 bases to trimming and J lost 0 bases, with 7 bases between them. Germline V CDR1 and CDR2: LNHDA, SQIVND (reference sequence). CDR3 size: 12 residues. CDR3 residues: CAASPNTGELFF. In DNA, the CDR3 is TGTGCCGCGAGTCCGAACACCGGGGAGCTGTTTTTT.

This rearrangement joins TRBV6-5 to TRBJ1-3; TRBD1 aligns across 7 bases. Unmatched junction bases numbered 8, after V lost 5 bases and J lost 4 bases. CDR3 length: 15 residues. Germline V gene sequence: CDR1 MNHEY, CDR2 SVGAGI. DNA of the CDR3: TGTGCCAGCAGTCCTGACAGGGTGGGGGGAAACACCATATATTTT. It translates to CASSPDRVGGNTIYF.

J is TRBJ1-2 and V is TRBV5-1, with TRBD1 identical over 8 bases. The CDR3 totals 15 residues. Looked up from germline, CDR1 is SGHRS and CDR2 is YFSETQ. Trimming cost V 4 bases and J 6 bases; bases outside gene matches: 11. In DNA, the CDR3 is TGCGCCAGCAGCGCCACAACTCAGGGGGCCGATGGCTACACCTTC. It encodes CASSATTQGADGYTF.

The CDR3 sequence is CASRLPSGHEQFF. CDR3 in DNA: TGTGCCAGCAGACTTCCTAGTGGCCATGAGCAGTTCTTC. The chain uses TRBV5-4 and TRBJ2-1; D gene uncertain. V was shortened by 5 bases and J by 8 bases, with 14 bases between the two germline ends. Germline CDR1 and CDR2: SGHNT and YYREEE (reference sequence). The CDR3 runs to 13 residues. Full variable domain (outside the CDR3, taken from reference TRBV5-4 and TRBJ2-1): ETGVTQSPTHLIKTRGQQVTLRCSSQSGHNTVSWYQQALGQGPQFIFQYYREEENGRGNFPPRFSGLQFPNYSSELNVNALELDDSALYLCASRLPSGHEQFFGPGTRLTVL.

This chain connects TRBV27 to TRBJ1-1; 7 positions match TRBD1. V lost 5 bases to trimming and J lost 1 base; unmatched junction nucleotides: 1. Germline lookup yields CDR1 MNHEY and CDR2 SMNVEV (reference sequence). The CDR3 has 13 residues. The CDR3 DNA is TGTGCCAGCAGTGGACAGGAGAACACTGAAGCTTTCTTT. Its protein product is CASSGQENTEAFF.

The gene calls are TRBV30 and TRBJ2-5, with a possible D match to TRBD2 (6 bases). The CDR3 is 15 amino acids. Germline V gene lookup returns CDR1 GTSNPN and CDR2 SVGIG (reference sequence). V was pared by 3 bases and J by 5 bases, with 19 bases between. CDR3 in amino acids: CAWRGGPGLAETQYF. CDR3 sequence (DNA): TGTGCCTGGAGGGGAGGCCCCGGGCTAGCGGAGACCCAGTACTTC.

The chain joins TRBV7-9 to TRBJ1-4, with a possible D match to TRBD1 (6 bases). Germline V lookup: CDR1 SEHNR, CDR2 FQNEAQ (reference sequence). The CDR3 contains 14 residues. V lost 10 bases and J lost 7, with 19 bases in between. The CDR3 region is CATSPTTGIEKLFF. In DNA, the CDR3 is TGTGCCACCTCACCCACCACAGGGATTGAAAAACTGTTTTTT.